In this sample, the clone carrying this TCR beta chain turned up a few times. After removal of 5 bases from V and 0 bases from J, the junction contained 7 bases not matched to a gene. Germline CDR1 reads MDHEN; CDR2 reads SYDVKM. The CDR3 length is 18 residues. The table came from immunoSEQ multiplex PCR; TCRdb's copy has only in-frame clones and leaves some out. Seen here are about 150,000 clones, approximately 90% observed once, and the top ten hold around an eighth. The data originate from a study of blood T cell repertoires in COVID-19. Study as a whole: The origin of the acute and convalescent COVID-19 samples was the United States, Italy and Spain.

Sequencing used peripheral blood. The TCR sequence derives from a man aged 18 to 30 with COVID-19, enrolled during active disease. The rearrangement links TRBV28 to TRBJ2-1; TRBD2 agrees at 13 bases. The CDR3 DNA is TGTGCCAGCAGTGGACTAGCGGGAGATAAGAGCTCCTACAATGAGCAGTTCTTC. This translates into CASSGLAGDKSSYNEQFF.